This is a list of T cell receptor beta chains from one sample in a study of neurological immune-mediated disorders. TCRdb ran MiXCR on the 5' RACE reads and lists one entry per CDR3 protein. The data hold roughly 20,000 distinct CDR3 sequences, with about 18% observed a single time. The source material was CD8+ T cells from blood. These TCRs come from a young woman with multiple sclerosis. The CDR3 runs from the conserved cysteine through the conserved F or W. The order of the fields is V gene, CDR3 protein.

>TRBV5-1
CASSGIHEQFF
>TRBV20-1
CSASNRGAGSSYNEQFF
>TRBV20-1
CSARTLAGGADTQYF
>TRBV9
CASSVDQGVTYNEQFF
>TRBV11-2
CASSLLSNYGYTF
>TRBV18
CASSPSQETQYF
>TRBV2
CASSEGLPDTQYF
>TRBV28
CASSQITGSYEQYF
>TRBV5-1
CASSHLQKTMNTEAFF
>TRBV20-1
CSASSLTVNYGYTF